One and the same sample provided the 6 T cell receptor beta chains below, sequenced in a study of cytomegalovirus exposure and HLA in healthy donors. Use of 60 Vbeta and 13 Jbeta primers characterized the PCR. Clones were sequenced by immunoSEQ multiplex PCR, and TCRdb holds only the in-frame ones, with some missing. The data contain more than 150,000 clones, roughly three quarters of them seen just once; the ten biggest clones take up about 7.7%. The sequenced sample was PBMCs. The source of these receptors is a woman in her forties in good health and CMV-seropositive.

Here the CDR3 DNA reads TGTGCCAGCAGCTTAGGGGCGGGGGGAGTGTACAATGAGCAGTTCTTC. This sequence encodes CASSLGAGGVYNEQFF. The chain couples TRBV7-8 to TRBJ2-1; 8 bases line up with TRBD2. The length of the CDR3 is 16 residues. The germline V gene encodes CDR1 SGHVS and CDR2 FQNEAQ. Trimming cost V 1 base and J 4 bases; bases outside gene matches: 6.

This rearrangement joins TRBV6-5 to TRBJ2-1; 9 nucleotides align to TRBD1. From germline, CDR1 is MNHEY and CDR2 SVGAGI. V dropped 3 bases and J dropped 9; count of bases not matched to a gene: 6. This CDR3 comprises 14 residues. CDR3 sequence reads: CASSYRQGQGEQFF. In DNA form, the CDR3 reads TGTGCCAGCAGTTATCGACAGGGACAGGGTGAGCAGTTCTTC.

The CDR3 DNA follows: TGCGCCAGCAGCCATACGACAGGATCGGGTGAGCAGTACTTC. This codes for CASSHTTGSGEQYF. The chain couples TRBV4-1 to TRBJ2-7; a weak D match, TRBD1 (6 bases). The germline V and J ends were trimmed by 3 bases and 7 bases, with 16 bases remaining between them. CDR1 MGHRA and CDR2 YSYEKL come from the germline V gene. The CDR3 runs 14 residues.

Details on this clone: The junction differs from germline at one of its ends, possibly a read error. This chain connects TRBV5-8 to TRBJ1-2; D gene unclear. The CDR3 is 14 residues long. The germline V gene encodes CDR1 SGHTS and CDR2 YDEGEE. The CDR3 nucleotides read TGTGCCAGCAGCGCGGGCCCTCACTTCTATGGCCACACCTTC. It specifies CASSAGPHFYGHTF. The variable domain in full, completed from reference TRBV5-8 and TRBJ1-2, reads EAGVTQSPTHLIKTRGQQATLRCSPISGHTSVYWYQQALGLGLQFLLWYDEGEERNRGNFPPRFSGRQFPNYSSELNVNALELEDSALYLCASSAGPHFYGHTFGSGTRLTVV.

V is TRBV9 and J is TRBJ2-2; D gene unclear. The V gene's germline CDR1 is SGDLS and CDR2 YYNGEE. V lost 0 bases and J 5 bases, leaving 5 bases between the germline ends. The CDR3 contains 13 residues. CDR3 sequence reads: CASSVAPTGELFF. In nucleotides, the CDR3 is TGTGCCAGCAGCGTAGCCCCAACCGGGGAGCTGTTTTTT.

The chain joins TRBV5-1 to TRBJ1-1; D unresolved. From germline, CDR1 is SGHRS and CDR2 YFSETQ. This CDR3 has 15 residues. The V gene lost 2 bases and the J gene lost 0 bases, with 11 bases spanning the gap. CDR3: CASSLIGSVNTEAFF. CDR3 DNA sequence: TGCGCCAGCAGCTTAATCGGGTCTGTGAACACTGAAGCTTTCTTT.